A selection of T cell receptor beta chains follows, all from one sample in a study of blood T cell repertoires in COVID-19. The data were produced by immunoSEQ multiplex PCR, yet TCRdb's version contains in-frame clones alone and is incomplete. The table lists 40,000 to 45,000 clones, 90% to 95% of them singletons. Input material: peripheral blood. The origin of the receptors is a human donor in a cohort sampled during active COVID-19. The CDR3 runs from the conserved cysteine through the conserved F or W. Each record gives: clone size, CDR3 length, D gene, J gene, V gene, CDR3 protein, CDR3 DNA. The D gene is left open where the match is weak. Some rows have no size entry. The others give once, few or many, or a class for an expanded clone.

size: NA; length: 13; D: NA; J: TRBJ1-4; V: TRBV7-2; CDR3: CASSFWPNEKLFF; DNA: TGTGCCAGCAGCTTTTGGCCTAATGAAAAACTGTTTTTT
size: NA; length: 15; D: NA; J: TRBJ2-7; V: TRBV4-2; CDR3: CASSQDSSSIYEQYF; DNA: TGTGCCAGCAGCCAAGATAGTAGTAGCATCTACGAGCAGTACTTC
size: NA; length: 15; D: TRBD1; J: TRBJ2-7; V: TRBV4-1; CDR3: CASSQDPGGFNEQYF; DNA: TGCGCCAGCAGCCAAGATCCAGGGGGCTTCAACGAGCAGTACTTC
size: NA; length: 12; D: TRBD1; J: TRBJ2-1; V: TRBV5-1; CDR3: CASRRTGDEQFF; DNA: TGCGCCAGCAGACGGACAGGGGATGAGCAGTTCTTC
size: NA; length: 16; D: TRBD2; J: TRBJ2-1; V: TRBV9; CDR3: CASSRLAGDSGNEQFF; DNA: TGTGCCAGCAGCAGACTAGCGGGAGATAGTGGTAATGAGCAGTTCTTC
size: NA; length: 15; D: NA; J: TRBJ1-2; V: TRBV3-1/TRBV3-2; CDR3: CASSQPWQRNYGYTF; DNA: TGTGCCAGCAGCCAGCCTTGGCAGAGGAACTATGGCTACACCTTC
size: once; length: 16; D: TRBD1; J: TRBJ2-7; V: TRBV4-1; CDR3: CASSQDKTGEFYEQYF; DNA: TGCGCCAGCAGCCAAGATAAGACAGGGGAGTTCTACGAGCAGTACTTC
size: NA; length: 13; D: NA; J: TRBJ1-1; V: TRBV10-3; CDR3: CAISVAQVAEAFF; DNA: TGTGCCATCAGTGTAGCACAGGTGGCTGAAGCTTTCTTT
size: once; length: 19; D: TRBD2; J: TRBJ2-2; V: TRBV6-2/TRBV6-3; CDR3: CASSATPQRGAYTTGELFF; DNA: TGTGCCAGCAGTGCCACCCCTCAGCGGGGGGCCTACACCACCGGGGAGCTGTTTTTT
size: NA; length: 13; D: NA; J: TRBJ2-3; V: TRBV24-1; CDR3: CATSRPGADTQYF; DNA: TGTGCCACCTCCCGACCGGGGGCAGATACGCAGTATTTT
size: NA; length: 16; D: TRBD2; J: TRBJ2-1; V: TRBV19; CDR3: CATTSGVAGYYNEQFF; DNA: TGTGCCACTACGTCGGGGGTAGCGGGGTATTACAATGAGCAGTTCTTC
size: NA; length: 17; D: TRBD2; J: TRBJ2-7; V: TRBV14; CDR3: CASSHFSPAGTAYEQYF; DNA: TGTGCCAGCAGCCATTTTTCTCCAGCGGGGACCGCCTACGAGCAGTACTTC
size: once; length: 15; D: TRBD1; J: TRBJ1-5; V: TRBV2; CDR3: CASTALGTGDQPQHF; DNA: TGTGCCAGCACCGCACTAGGGACAGGGGACCAGCCCCAGCATTTT
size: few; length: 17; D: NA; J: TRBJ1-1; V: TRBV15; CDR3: CATSRALLGQLNTEAFF; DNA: TGTGCCACCAGCAGAGCTTTACTCGGACAGCTGAACACTGAAGCTTTCTTT
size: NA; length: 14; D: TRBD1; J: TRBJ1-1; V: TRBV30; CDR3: CAWSYRTGGGEAFF; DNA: TGTGCCTGGAGCTACCGGACAGGGGGAGGGGAAGCTTTCTTT
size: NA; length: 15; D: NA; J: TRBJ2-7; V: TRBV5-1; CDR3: CASSWGDRSSYEQYF; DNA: TGCGCCAGCAGCTGGGGAGACAGGAGCTCCTACGAGCAGTACTTC
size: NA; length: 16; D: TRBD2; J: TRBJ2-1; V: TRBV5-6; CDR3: CASSLSGTSGWYEQFF; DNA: TGTGCCAGCAGCTTGTCCGGGACTAGCGGGTGGTATGAGCAGTTCTTC
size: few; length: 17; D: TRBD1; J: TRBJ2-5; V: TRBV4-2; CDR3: CASSPNVRGTGGETQYF; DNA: TGTGCCAGCAGTCCTAATGTCCGGGGGACAGGGGGAGAGACCCAGTACTTC
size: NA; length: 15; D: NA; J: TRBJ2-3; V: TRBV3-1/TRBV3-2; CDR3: CASSPGTGDTDTQYF; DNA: TGTGCCAGCAGCCCCGGGACTGGAGACACAGATACGCAGTATTTT
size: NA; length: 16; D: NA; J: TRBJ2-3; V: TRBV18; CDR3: CASSPSSAPPTDTQYF; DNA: TGTGCCAGCTCACCATCTAGTGCCCCTCCCACAGATACGCAGTATTTT
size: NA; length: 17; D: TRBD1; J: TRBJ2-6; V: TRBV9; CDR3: CASSVVGTASGANVLTF; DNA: TGTGCCAGCAGCGTAGTAGGGACAGCTTCTGGGGCCAACGTCCTGACTTTC
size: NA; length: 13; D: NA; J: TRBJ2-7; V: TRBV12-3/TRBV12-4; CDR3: CASSTGSSYEQYF; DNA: TGTGCCAGCAGCACAGGTTCTTCCTACGAGCAGTACTTC
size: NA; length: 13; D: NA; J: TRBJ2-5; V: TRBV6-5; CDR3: CASSRLGGETQYF; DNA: TGTGCCAGCAGTCGACTTGGGGGGGAGACCCAGTACTTC
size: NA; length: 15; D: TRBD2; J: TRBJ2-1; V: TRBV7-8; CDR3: CASSLVALAGNEQFF; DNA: TGTGCCAGCAGCTTAGTGGCCCTAGCGGGTAATGAGCAGTTCTTC
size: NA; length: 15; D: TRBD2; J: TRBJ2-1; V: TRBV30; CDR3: CAWNLQGLAGEEQFF; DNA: TGTGCCTGGAACCTACAGGGACTAGCGGGAGAAGAGCAGTTCTTC
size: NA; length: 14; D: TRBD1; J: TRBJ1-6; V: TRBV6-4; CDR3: CASSEGQGNSPLHF; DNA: TGTGCCAGCAGTGAGGGACAGGGAAATTCACCCCTCCACTTT
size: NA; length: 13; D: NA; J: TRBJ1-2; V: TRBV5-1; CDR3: CASSLEPGLGYTF; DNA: TGCGCCAGCAGCTTGGAACCAGGGTTAGGCTACACCTTC
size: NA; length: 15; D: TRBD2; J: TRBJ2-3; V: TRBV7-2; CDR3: CASSPLAGHTDTQYF; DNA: TGTGCCAGCAGCCCCCTAGCGGGACACACAGATACGCAGTATTTT
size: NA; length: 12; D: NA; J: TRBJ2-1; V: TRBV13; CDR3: CASSVRDNEQFF; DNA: TGTGCCAGCAGCGTCAGGGACAATGAGCAGTTCTTC
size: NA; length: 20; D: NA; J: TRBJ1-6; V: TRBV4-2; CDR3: CASSQDLGARGLVGNSPLHF; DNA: TGTGCCAGCAGCCAAGATCTGGGGGCCCGCGGACTGGTCGGGAATTCACCCCTCCACTTT
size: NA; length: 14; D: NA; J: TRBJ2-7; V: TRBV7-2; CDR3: CASSLGQGGYEQYF; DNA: TGTGCCAGCAGCTTAGGACAGGGAGGTTACGAGCAGTACTTC
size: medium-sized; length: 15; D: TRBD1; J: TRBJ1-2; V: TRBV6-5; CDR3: CASSSEYRGGNGYTF; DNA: TGTGCCAGCAGTTCCGAATACAGGGGTGGTAATGGCTACACCTTC
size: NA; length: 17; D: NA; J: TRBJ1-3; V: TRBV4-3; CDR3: CASSQQRDFEFIGTIYF; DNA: TGCGCCAGCAGCCAACAACGTGACTTTGAATTTATCGGCACCATATATTTT
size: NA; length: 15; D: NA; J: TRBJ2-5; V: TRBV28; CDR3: CASSVTTGSKKTQYF; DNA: TGTGCCAGCAGTGTTACCACAGGTTCCAAGAAGACCCAGTACTTC
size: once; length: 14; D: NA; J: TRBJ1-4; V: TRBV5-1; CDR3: CASSTGGTSEKLFF; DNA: TGCGCCAGCAGCACGGGGGGGACGAGCGAAAAACTGTTTTTT
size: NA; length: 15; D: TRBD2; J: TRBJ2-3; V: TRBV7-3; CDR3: CASSLPSGSVDTQYF; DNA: TGTGCCAGCAGCTTACCTAGCGGGAGTGTTGATACGCAGTATTTT
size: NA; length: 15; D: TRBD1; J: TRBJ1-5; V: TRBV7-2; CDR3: CASSVGTGLYQPQHF; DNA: TGTGCCAGCAGCGTAGGGACAGGCCTTTATCAGCCCCAGCATTTT
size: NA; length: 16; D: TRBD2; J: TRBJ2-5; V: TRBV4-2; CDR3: CASSQTSGGAGETQYF; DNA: TGTGCCAGCAGCCAGACTAGCGGGGGGGCGGGAGAGACCCAGTACTTC
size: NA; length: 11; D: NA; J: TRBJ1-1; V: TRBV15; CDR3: CATTLGTEAFF; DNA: TGTGCCACCACACTCGGCACTGAAGCTTTCTTT
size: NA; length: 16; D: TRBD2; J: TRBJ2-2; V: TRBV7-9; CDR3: CASSLTSGRSTGELFF; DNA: TGTGCCAGCAGCTTAACTAGCGGGAGGTCCACCGGGGAGCTGTTTTTT
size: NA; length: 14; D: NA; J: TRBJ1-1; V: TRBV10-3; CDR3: CAISGRGMNTEAFF; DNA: TGTGCCATCAGTGGCCGGGGTATGAACACTGAAGCTTTCTTT
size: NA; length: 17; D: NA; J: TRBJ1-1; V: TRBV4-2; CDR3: CASSQDPGGQRNTEAFF; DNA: TGTGCCAGCAGCCAAGATCCGGGGGGCCAGAGGAACACTGAAGCTTTCTTT
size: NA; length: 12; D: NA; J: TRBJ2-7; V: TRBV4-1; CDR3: CASSHYGGEQYF; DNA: TGCGCCAGCAGCCATTATGGGGGGGAGCAGTACTTC
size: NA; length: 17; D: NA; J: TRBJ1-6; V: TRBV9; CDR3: CASSPSGVSGYNSPLHF; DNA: TGTGCCAGCAGCCCATCCGGGGTGTCCGGCTATAATTCACCCCTCCACTTT